This T cell receptor (beta chain) was found in a study of shared clonotypes between healthy human individuals. This clone was recorded many times. Every one of the donors was a Caucasian adult that lived in Nashville, Tennessee. From CD4+ cells came CD45RA+ naive and CD45RA-negative memory subsets. The input for sorted-subset replicate PCRs was around 0.2 ug DNA, about 30,000 T cell genomes. This table comes from immunoSEQ multiplex PCR, and its TCRdb copy is limited to in-frame clones, with some not included. Of 300,000 to 400,000 clones in the sample, 74% were seen once. The germline V gene has CDR1 SGDLS and CDR2 YYNGEE. The V gene end was trimmed by 0 bases and the J gene end by 4 bases; junction bases not matched to a gene: 9. The CDR3 length is 17 residues.

This sequence originates from a man aged 25 to 40 in good health. V is TRBV9 and J is TRBJ2-4, with 8 bases identical to TRBD1. The sample taken for sequencing was memory CD4+ T cells sorted from blood. Subset here: CD45RA-negative fraction. The CDR3 spells CASSVDPGGMLKNIQYF. CDR3 in DNA: TGTGCCAGCAGCGTAGACCCAGGGGGCATGTTGAAAAACATTCAGTACTTC. The entire variable domain, with the rest obtained from reference TRBV9 and TRBJ2-4, is as follows: DSGVTQTPKHLITATGQRVTLRCSPRSGDLSVYWYQQSLDQGLQFLIQYYNGEERAKGNILERFSAQQFPDLHSELNLSSLELGDSALYFCASSVDPGGMLKNIQYFGAGTRLSVL.